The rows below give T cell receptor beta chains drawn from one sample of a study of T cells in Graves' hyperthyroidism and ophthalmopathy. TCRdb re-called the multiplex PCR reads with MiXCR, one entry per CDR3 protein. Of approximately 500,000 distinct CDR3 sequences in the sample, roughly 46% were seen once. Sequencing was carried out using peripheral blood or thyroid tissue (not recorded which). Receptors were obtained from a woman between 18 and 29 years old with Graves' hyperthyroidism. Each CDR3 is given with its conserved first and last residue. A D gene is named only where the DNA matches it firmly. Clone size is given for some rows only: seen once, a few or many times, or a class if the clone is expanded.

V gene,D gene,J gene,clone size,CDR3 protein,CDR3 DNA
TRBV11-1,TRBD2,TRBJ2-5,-,CASTLPGLQETQYF,TGTGCCAGCACCCTCCCGGGACTACAAGAGACCCAGTACTTC
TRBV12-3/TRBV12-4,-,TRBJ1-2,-,CAIRDRLIGYTF,TGTGCTATCAGGGACCGACTCATCGGCTACACCTTC
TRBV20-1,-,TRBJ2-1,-,CSASVYNEQFF,TGCAGTGCTAGTGTCTACAATGAGCAGTTCTTC
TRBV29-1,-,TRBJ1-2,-,CSPTGPYGYTF,TGCAGCCCGACAGGCCCCTATGGCTACACCTTC
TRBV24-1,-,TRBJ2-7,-,CATSDLVAGSGSYERYF,TGTGCCACCAGTGATTTGGTGGCGGGATCGGGATCCTACGAGCGGTACTTC
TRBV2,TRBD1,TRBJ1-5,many,CASSARTGRNQPQHF,TGTGCCAGCAGTGCCCGGACAGGGCGAAATCAGCCCCAGCATTTT
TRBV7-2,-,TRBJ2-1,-,CASSLGFWEQFF,TGTGCCAGCAGCTTAGGGTTTTGGGAGCAGTTCTTC
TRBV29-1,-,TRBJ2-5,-,CSATRTPYEQGETQYF,TGCAGCGCTACAAGGACACCCTACGAGCAGGGAGAGACCCAGTACTTC
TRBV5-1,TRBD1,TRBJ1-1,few,CASSPQQGWTTEAFF,TGCGCCAGCAGCCCACAACAGGGGTGGACCACTGAAGCTTTCTTT
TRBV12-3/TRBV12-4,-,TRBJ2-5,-,CASLEGETQYF,TGTGCCAGCCTGGAGGGGGAGACCCAGTACTTC
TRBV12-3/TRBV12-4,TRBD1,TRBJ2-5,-,CASSHIPGQGPETQYF,TGTGCCAGCAGCCACATTCCGGGACAGGGTCCCGAGACCCAGTACTTC
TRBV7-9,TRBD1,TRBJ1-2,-,CASSLTGVNGYTF,TGTGCCAGCAGTCTGACAGGGGTCAATGGCTACACCTTC
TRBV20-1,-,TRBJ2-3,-,CSARGASRLPTDTQYF,TGCAGTGCTAGAGGGGCCTCACGACTCCCCACAGATACGCAGTATTTT
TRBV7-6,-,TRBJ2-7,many,CASSSYTYEQYF,TGTGCCAGCAGCTCCTACACCTACGAGCAGTACTTC
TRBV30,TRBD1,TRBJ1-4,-,CAWTRQGVDEKLFF,TGTGCCTGGACCCGACAGGGGGTAGATGAAAAACTGTTTTTT
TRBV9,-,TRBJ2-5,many,CASSGTGTETQYF,TGTGCCAGCAGCGGCACAGGGACGGAGACCCAGTACTTC
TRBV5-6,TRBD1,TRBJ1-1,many,CASTTDRENTEAFF,TGTGCCAGCACCACGGACAGGGAGAACACTGAAGCTTTCTTT
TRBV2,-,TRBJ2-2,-,CASPGGDTGELFF,TGTGCCAGCCCTGGGGGAGACACCGGGGAGCTGTTTTTT
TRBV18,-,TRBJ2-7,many,CASSLRDSISYEQYF,TGTGCCAGCTCACTCCGGGACTCCATTTCCTACGAGCAGTACTTC
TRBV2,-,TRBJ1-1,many,CASSFDKRDTEAFF,TGTGCCAGCAGCTTCGACAAGAGGGACACTGAAGCTTTCTTT
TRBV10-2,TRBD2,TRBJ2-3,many,CASRTSGTDTQYF,TGCGCCAGCAGGACTAGCGGCACAGATACGCAGTATTTT
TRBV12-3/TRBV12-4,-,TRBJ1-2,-,CASSLQSDGYTF,TGTGCCAGCAGTTTGCAATCGGACGGCTACACCTTC
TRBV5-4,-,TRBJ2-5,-,CASSLVEGRKETQYF,TGTGCCAGCAGCTTGGTGGAGGGTAGAAAAGAGACCCAGTACTTC
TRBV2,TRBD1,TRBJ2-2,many,CASSVTGITGELFF,TGTGCCAGCAGTGTGACAGGGATCACCGGGGAGCTGTTTTTT
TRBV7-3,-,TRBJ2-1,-,CASSLMGIRESSYNEQFF,TGTGCCAGCAGCTTAATGGGGATCAGGGAAAGCTCCTACAATGAGCAGTTCTTC
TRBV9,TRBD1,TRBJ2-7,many,CASSDRQGGNEQYF,TGTGCCAGCAGCGACCGACAGGGTGGGAACGAGCAGTACTTC
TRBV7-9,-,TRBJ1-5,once,CAGGTGNGNEHF,TGTGCCGGCGGAACGGGAAACGGTAATGAGCATTTT
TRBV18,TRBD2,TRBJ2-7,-,CASSRLAGEREQYF,TGTGCCAGCTCACGACTAGCGGGAGAGCGGGAGCAGTACTTC
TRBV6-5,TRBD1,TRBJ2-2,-,CASSYSWTGDHTGELFF,TGTGCCAGCAGTTACTCCTGGACAGGGGATCACACCGGGGAGCTGTTTTTT
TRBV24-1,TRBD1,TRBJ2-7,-,CATSRDRGQEQYF,TGTGCCACCAGTCGGGACAGGGGGCAGGAGCAGTACTTC
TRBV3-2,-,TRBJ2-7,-,CASSGSGRVQYF,TGTGCCAGCAGCGGGAGTGGCAGAGTGCAGTACTTC
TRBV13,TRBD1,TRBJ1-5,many,CASSTGQGVQPQHF,TGTGCCAGCAGCACCGGACAGGGCGTTCAGCCCCAGCATTTT
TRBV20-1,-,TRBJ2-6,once,CSASFSGANVLTF,TGCAGTGCCAGCTTCTCTGGGGCCAACGTCCTGACTTTC
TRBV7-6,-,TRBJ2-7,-,CASVETGEQYF,TGTGCCAGCGTTGAAACGGGCGAGCAGTACTTC
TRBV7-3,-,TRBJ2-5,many,CASRSTGAVRTQYF,TGTGCCAGCAGGTCCACAGGTGCGGTTCGAACCCAGTACTTC
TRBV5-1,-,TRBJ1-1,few,CASATGTSGTIGLFF,TGCGCCAGCGCCACCGGGACTAGCGGGACCATAGGTCTGTTCTTT
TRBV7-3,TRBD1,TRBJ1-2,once,CASTHRTGGAGGYTF,TGTGCCAGCACCCACCGGACAGGGGGCGCAGGTGGCTACACCTTC
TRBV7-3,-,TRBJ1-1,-,CASSPDPRENTEAFF,TGTGCCAGCAGCCCCGACCCCCGAGAGAACACTGAAGCTTTCTTT
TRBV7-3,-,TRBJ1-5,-,CASSRRGGTSGETQHF,TGTGCCAGCAGCAGACGCGGGGGTACCTCGGGGGAGACCCAGCATTTT
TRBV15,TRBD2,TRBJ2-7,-,CATSSRGGLLYEQYF,TGTGCCACCAGCAGTAGGGGAGGGCTCCTCTACGAGCAGTACTTC
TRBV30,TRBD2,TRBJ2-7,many,CAWTSGTTSYEQYF,TGTGCCTGGACTAGCGGGACGACCTCCTACGAGCAGTACTTC
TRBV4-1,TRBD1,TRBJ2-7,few,CASSQSRDRTYEQYF,TGCGCCAGCAGCCAGAGCCGGGACAGAACCTACGAGCAGTACTTC
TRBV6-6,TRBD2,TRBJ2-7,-,CASKDPSGTSYEQYF,TGTGCCAGCAAAGACCCCAGCGGGACCTCCTACGAGCAGTACTTC